This T cell receptor beta chain stems from a study of blood T cell repertoires in COVID-19 (TCRdb year 2020). For the wider study: The collaborator samples originated in the United States, Italy and Spain and spanned the acute and convalescent phases of COVID-19. The prospective study material was composed of cDNA or gDNA derived from T cells, B-cell-depleted T cells, or PBMCs. Deeply sampled blood TCRbeta repertoires from subjects exposed to, actively infected with, or recovered from COVID-19 were included in the dataset. A freely available public database, intended as a resource for researchers studying the immune response to SARS-CoV-2, is where the repertoires were released. The samples were drawn from two sources: the first 160 participants of the ongoing ImmuneRACE study, and fewer than 1,500 subjects contributed by 6 global collaborators. A de-identified subject ID, COVID-19 status, age in years and sex were almost always included in the sample metadata. Where available, HLA class I and class II types were obtained from metadata supplied by the sample provider rather than from assay-based typing.

This clone is a singleton in its sample. Its antigen remains undetermined. No much larger clonotype is one base removed from it; base qualities were not supplied. V and J lose 0 bases and 0 bases, and a span of 7 bases separates them. Based on the germline V gene (reference sequence), the CDR1 and CDR2 sequences are SGHNT and YYREEE. Counted from cysteine to phenylalanine, this CDR3 has 15 amino acids. Only the CDR3 part of the read is kept: 45 bases, read in frame from the first base. The study at large found these results: Clinical and demographic metadata were provided uncurated, with the amount varying by source and participant.

The immunoSEQ Assay, a bias-controlled multiplex PCR, was used to amplify TCRbeta CDR3 regions from genomic DNA. As for the original processing: The number of nucleated cells in each sample was estimated from the amplification of reference gene primers within the assay. Sequence reads were collapsed and filtered to measure the absolute abundance of every unique TCRbeta CDR3 rearrangement. For each sample, productive Simpson clonality was calculated by taking the square root of Simpson's diversity index across productive rearrangements. TCRdb took this table from immuneACCESS and kept in-frame rearrangements with V and J called. Such tables lack part of the clones; where checked against another copy, unresolved V genes explain under half of the gap, and the rest is unexplained. The V and J calls and the clone size are those of that table, but D and trimming were determined from the DNA. The sample data list about 170,000 clones, and roughly 84% of these were observed just once. The ten biggest clones cover under 7.5% of the sample.

In Seattle, one collaborating source enrolled patients while the infection was active and tracked those patients longitudinally over the course of disease. Whole blood was collected in K2EDTA tubes by collaborating institutions according to the institutions' own protocols. For TCRbeta analysis, collaborator samples were shipped as frozen whole blood, as isolated PBMCs, or as DNA extracted from either sample type. The origin of this receptor is an elderly man with COVID-19, enrolled during active disease. What was sequenced was peripheral blood. The rearrangement joined TRBV5-4 to TRBJ1-3; the D gene is unclear. Here the CDR3 is given as CASSLDSNSGNTIYF. The DNA reads TGTGCCAGCAGCTTGGACAGTAACTCTGGAAACACCATATATTTT.